This T cell receptor beta chain was captured in a study of T-cell reconstitution after alpha-beta-depleted transplantation in children. General study results and limits: Elevated TCRbeta diversity at day 60 was traced, in some patients, to surviving recipient T cells and thymic progenitors. Once a year had passed after transplant, T-cell counts and diversity came mostly from newly produced T cells. Expanded graft clones, several hundred of them, were reportedly the source of alpha-beta T cells about two months after transplant.

This clonotype has a handful of counts. What it recognizes is unknown. The CDR3 has 13 amino acids. V lost 1 base to trimming and J lost 4 bases, with 11 bases between them. Germline V CDR1 and CDR2: DFQATT, SNEGSKA (reference sequence). The authors prepared the TCRbeta library with unique molecular identifiers. TCRdb re-called the PCR reads through MiXCR, storing one row per CDR3 protein. The data show 90,000 to 100,000 distinct CDR3 sequences, 23% seen once. The clonotype was recovered from a boy younger than 10 with acute lymphoblastic leukemia, due to receive a stem cell transplant. V gene TRBV20-1 combines with J gene TRBJ2-7; maybe TRBD2 (6 bases). The sequencing here drew on PBMCs, taken before TCRalphabeta/CD19-depleted stem cell transplant. The CDR3 sequence is CSARGGGNYEQYF. CDR3 in DNA: TGCAGTGCTAGAGGGGGCGGGAATTACGAGCAGTACTTC.